The present T cell receptor beta chain was sequenced within a study of cytomegalovirus exposure and HLA in healthy donors (dated by TCRdb to the late 2010s). About the investigation overall: According to an earlier analysis of a few hundred of the donors, about 170 million T cells yielded 117 million unique TCR beta sequences and approximately 300 Gb of sequence data. An early release that covered roughly 600 HLA-typed donors contained approximately 300 gigabases of sequencing data and roughly 84 million unique TCR sequences. Of the roughly 400 genotyped donors, about 84% fell in the genetic ancestry cluster associated with self-reported Caucasian donors. The study was designed to test whether signatures of past pathogen exposure could be identified by cataloging public T cell receptors. The study used immunosequencing to profile the T cell repertoires of more than 650 subjects and linked those repertoires to cytomegalovirus serostatus. A separate validation cohort of roughly 120 different subjects was used in addition to the 666-subject first cohort. To predict cytomegalovirus infection status, the study brought together high-throughput TCR immunosequencing, statistical association of individual TCRs with disease status, and machine learning. A later analysis re-examined previously published TCR beta repertoires from about 670 donors and added high-resolution HLA genotyping to investigate patterns of TCR occurrence. Rather than using new phenotypic data, the later analysis identified candidate immune exposures from TCR beta sequences and from how often those sequences occurred across donors. To decide whether each TCR beta V gene segment behaved as functional or pseudogenic, an earlier analysis of some 600 of the donors relied on high-throughput TCR beta sequencing. Donor age, sex, ethnicity and CMV serostatus were compiled alongside the repertoire data. A later genetic analysis took genome-wide SNP genotypes for about 55% of the roughly 670 donors and used that subset as a discovery cohort. All discovery cohort repertoires had been generated using a single sequencing platform. Both class I and class II loci were covered by HLA typing, at four-digit resolution. Typing coverage varied by locus: about 629-640 donors for A, B, C, DRB1 and DQB1; approximately 560 for DQA1; about 570 for DPA1; fewer than 480 for DPB1. Several DR-DQ haplotypes were handled as single units for association and clustering because linkage in the cohort was strong. Across around 400 genotyped donors of the cohort, an average of approximately 220,000 unique TCR beta nucleotide sequences per donor were sequenced, and roughly a sixth of those sequences were non-productive. Paper-wide results and their limitations: Some IMGT-functional V segments, including TRBV6-2 and TRBV6-3, could not be told apart with the 87-base-pair reads, so those segments were excluded. In a later analysis, HLA-associated TCR beta chains were found to be more clonally expanded and to have lower generation probabilities than equally common non-associated chains. Immune exposure information for the cohort was limited to CMV serostatus. The sequencing pipeline was judged likely to have produced a cluster of highly shared sequence variants as a technical artifact. According to a later genetic analysis, donors in an Asian-associated ancestry cluster had fewer N-insertions in productive TCRs than the approximately 690-donor mean. Sequencing depth was assumed to be roughly uniform across donors in the presence/absence analyses, though that assumption may not hold. The study gave a list of under 200 TCR beta chains associated with cytomegalovirus. In a later analysis, most CMV-associated TCR beta chains were found to appear HLA-restricted, with HLA associations seemingly driven largely by CMV exposure. According to a later analysis, TCR association rates differed among HLA loci, with DRB1 alleles showing the most associated TCRs and HLA-C alleles showing the fewest. Because HLA typing was missing for some donors at each locus, association tests included only the typed subset. The authors suggested that the approach could potentially be generalized to other disease states and immunological phenotypes. A few of the identified cytomegalovirus-associated TCR beta chains were confirmed in vitro to be specific for cytomegalovirus antigens. Cytomegalovirus status was reported to be diagnosed by the classifier with high specificity and sensitivity in both the original and validation cohorts. Because counts were too low, seventeen rarely observed V segments, including chromosome 9 orphons, were excluded from the earlier analysis of roughly 580 of the donors. A later genetic analysis associated a missense DCLRE1C variant with V-gene and J-gene trimming of TCR beta chains, and an independent cohort replicated the association. A later analysis associated around 16,000 TCR beta sequences with specific HLA alleles at a false discovery rate of 0.05. In a later analysis, several top co-occurrence clusters were reported to appear linked to parvovirus B19, influenza, CMV and Epstein-Barr virus. In an earlier analysis of 500 to 650 of the donors, most TCR beta V segments appeared in productive rearrangements about 87% or about 30% of the time, broadly matching IMGT annotations. Most TCR sequences were observed very rarely across donors, whereas some public TCRs were present in many individuals. Linkage disequilibrium might explain the correlated functional status among segregating V segments, but an unknown experimental factor could not be ruled out. In this cohort, only TCR beta chains were sequenced, and detectable features were limited by the absence of alpha or paired-chain data. When HLA alleles, especially DR and DQ, strongly co-occurred, TCR associations were difficult to assign to individual alleles. A further reported finding was that TCR beta sequences accurately predicted the HLA-A and HLA-B alleles for most subjects in the first cohort.

The cohort comprised approximately 700 healthy bone marrow donors. Cohort members were all nominally healthy when sampled, although unrecorded immune exposures were likely present. The donor tested CMV seropositive and was one of the 289 seropositive cohort members. A peripheral blood sample was provided by each donor, and peripheral blood mononuclear cells were used for TCR beta sequencing. The Qiagen DNeasy Blood Extraction Kit was used to extract genomic DNA from the blood cell samples. A note on this clone: Its cognate antigen has yet to be identified. No much larger clonotype is one base removed from it; base qualities were not supplied.

V loses 5 bases, J loses 4 bases, and the germline ends lie 8 bases apart. From the cysteine up to the phenylalanine, the CDR3 has a length of 13 residues. This entry keeps only the CDR3 DNA: 39 bases, framed from base 1. Taken from the germline V gene, the CDR1 and CDR2 loops are SNHLY and FYNNEI. Receptor amplification or capture employed the immunoSEQ multiplex PCR assay. For the multiplex PCR, a mixture combining 60 forward primers for TCR Vbeta segments and 13 reverse primers for TCR Jbeta segments was used. The CDR3 region of rearranged TCR beta genes was amplified from genomic DNA by a multiplex PCR assay. The amplified TCR beta libraries were sequenced on the Illumina HiSeq System as 87-base-pair reads. Per the original workflow: In a later analysis, some 80 million unique TCR beta chains were counted across the roughly 670 repertoires, and roughly 9.9 million of these chains were shared by at least two donors. A nearest-neighbor algorithm error-corrected the raw reads and collapsed the reads into unique sequences, merging closely related sequences to remove PCR and sequencing errors. To assign V, D and J gene segments, CDR3 sequences were aligned to IMGT reference sequences. For a sequence to be retained, a match of at least six nucleotides was required to both a V gene segment and a J gene segment. A rearrangement counted as productive if the CDR3 had no stop codons and remained in frame with V and J, and every other rearrangement counted as non-productive. Following IMGT convention, CDR3 was defined as the stretch from the second conserved V-encoded cysteine to the conserved J-encoded phenylalanine. Sequences without an unambiguous match to a single V gene segment were excluded from the earlier analysis of several hundred of the donors. In an earlier analysis of 500 to 750 of the donors, V segments were called functional above 56.7% productive rearrangements and were called segregating when the between-donor standard deviation exceeded 5%. A statistical classification framework was developed to diagnose cytomegalovirus status using the catalog of TCR beta chain sequences. A later analysis assigned V and J genes by comparing TCR nucleotide sequences with IMGT/GENE-DB human TR gene sequences. Using the TCRdist pipeline, a later analysis assigned CDR3 sequences along with most-parsimonious VDJ recombination scenarios. A later analysis defined each TCR beta chain by its CDR3 amino acid sequence plus V-gene family, and excluded reads lacking a unique V-gene family. A later analysis removed 450 to 600 highly shared, low-generation-probability nucleotide sequences to deal with suspected cross-contamination and a sequencing artifact. For each public chain, a later analysis derived a clonal expansion index from normalized ranks of inferred template counts within each repertoire. In a later analysis, generation probabilities were computed with a VDJ recombination model fitted to out-of-frame rearrangements, and the resulting probabilities were checked against IGoR. In a later analysis, TCR-TCR, TCR-HLA and TCR-CMV co-occurrence was scored with hypergeometric tests, and a repertoire-size bias correction was applied to TCR pairs. To estimate false discovery rates, a later analysis permuted the HLA or CMV assignments 20 times. In a later analysis, co-occurring TCRs were grouped using DBSCAN, with TCRdist sequence similarity added in when clustering inside HLA-allele-positive subsets. Co-occurrence clustering excluded repertoires with fewer than 30,000 or more than 120,000 public chains, plus five with anomalous nucleotide sharing. The table was pulled from immuneACCESS by TCRdb, which kept in-frame rearrangements only. Such tables lose some clones; where checked, under half of the loss comes from unresolved V genes, and the rest has no known cause. That table gives V, J and clone size, and the DNA gave D and trimming. The sample table holds around 200,000 clones, of which about three quarters were seen once. The leading ten clones occupy 3.7% of the sample.

The sequenced material came from PBMCs. The receptor was derived from a woman aged 55-75 years in good health and CMV-seropositive. The chain links TRBV2 with TRBJ2-2; a tentative D call is TRBD1 (6 bases match). The CDR3 region reads CASSRQVTGELFF. The DNA reads as follows: TGTGCCAGCAGTCGACAGGTCACCGGGGAGCTGTTTTTT.